Below, one T cell receptor beta chain is given with its context. This clonotype was observed a handful of times. The antigen it recognizes is unknown. The input lacks base qualities; no much larger clone sits a single base away. The library was made by PCR. Sequencing instrument: Illumina HiSeq 2500. TCR libraries were prepared with molecular barcoding, using unique molecular identifiers to normalize TCRbeta repertoire quantification. The public sequencing data were trimmed at Q25 with fastp and processed into clonotypes with MiXCR by TCRdb, which kept only in-frame beta chains. Each record represents a unique CDR3 protein, reported with the most common genes and DNA among its rows. The sample includes some 840,000 distinct CDR3 sequences, with roughly 15% observed a single time. Of the sample, around 4.5% is held by the ten largest clones. The germline V gene yields SGHVS for CDR1 and FNYEAQ for CDR2. V is cut back by 1 base and J by 3 bases, with 8 bases in the junction unmatched. The CDR3 runs 17 amino acids, cysteine and phenylalanine included. The DNA shown is the 51-base CDR3, in frame from base 1.

This entry belongs to a study of T-cell reconstitution after alpha-beta-depleted transplantation in children (dated by TCRdb to the mid-2010s). Context from the whole study: Using TCR repertoire profiling, the study quantitatively followed how T-cell immune reconstitution unfolded in children after TCRalphabeta/CD19-depleted allogeneic hematopoietic cell transplantation.

On the study overall, not on this receptor specifically: The apparently early alphabetaT-cell count recovery about two months after transplant was reportedly dependent on only several hundred rapidly expanded clones derived from non-depleted graft cells. In some patients, the high TCRbeta diversity seen at day 60 was put down to recipient T cells and intrathymic progenitors that had survived conditioning. The frequencies of hyperexpanded clones fell over the following months, and after one year, T-cell counts and TCRbeta diversity were mostly attributed to newly produced T cells.

The sample's treatment or condition label is to be understood as: allogeneic hematopoietic cell transplantation with graft depleted of TCRalphabeta T cells and CD19 B cells. Transplant recipients were children who received TCRalphabeta/CD19-depleted allogeneic hematopoietic cell grafts. The rearranged segments are TRBV7-6 and TRBJ1-1; a stretch of 10 junction bases matches TRBD1. The sequencing used PBMCs, mostly from graft donor cells, collected 360 days after TCRalphabeta/CD19-depleted stem cell transplant. The TCR was taken from a male patient between 10 and 17 years old who had a stem cell transplant for acute lymphoblastic leukemia, so the T cells may come from the graft donor. The DNA sequence is given as TGTGCCAGCAGCTTAGAATGGGGACAGGGGATGGACACTGAAGCTTTCTTT. It codes for CASSLEWGQGMDTEAFF.